This T cell receptor (beta chain) was observed in a study of shared clonotypes between healthy human individuals (dated by TCRdb to about 2020). In terms of the full investigation: Three men and two women, aged 18 to 49 years, made up the cohort. To estimate repertoire size and how much clonotypes are shared between individuals, the study performed deep sequencing of blood TCR repertoires from five healthy adults. Between about 0.94 and 8.9 billion PBMCs per donor were obtained by leukapheresis. To increase sequencing depth and limit assay-specific biases, different laboratories used diverse techniques to prepare libraries and sequence TCR repertoires. Per donor, three plates each were used for CD4 naive and CD4 memory, two for CD8 naive, and one for CD8 memory. Broad study findings and their caveats: Because the study included only a small number of donors, the genetic and exposure-history diversity represented was limited. Rarefaction of sorted-subset datasets indicated incomplete sequencing despite the large sequencing depth. Compared with non-shared clonotypes, the clonotypes found in all four sorted-subset donors had higher generation probabilities. When four donors were compared, the shared fraction of clonotypes was roughly 5% for naive CD4, approximately 3.5% for naive CD8, 2% to 2.5% for memory CD4, and less than 0.5% for memory CD8. Naive subsets generally had larger estimated clonotype richness than memory subsets did. Only blood was sampled, and tissue TCR repertoires likely differ from those in blood. Pairwise subsampling indicated that sequencing depth was expected to affect the degree of clonotype sharing among donors.

CD8 naive samples consisted of CD45RO-negative cells that were positively selected for CCR7, yielding a CD45RA+CCR7+ population without TemRA cells. Donors were healthy HIV-negative adults with no recently reported acute infections or vaccinations. Every donor was a Caucasian adult residing in Nashville, Tennessee, USA. Blood was collected by leukapheresis, and PBMCs were isolated by Ficoll-Histopaque density gradient centrifugation and then cryopreserved in liquid nitrogen vapor phase. Analytical flow cytometry was used to check the purity and quantity of every magnetically sorted T cell population. Genomic DNA was isolated from every sorted fraction and measured by UV absorbance on a Nanodrop 2000c. The CDR1 and CDR2 encoded by the germline V gene (reference sequence) are WNHNN and SYGVQD. The V end gives up 3 bases and the J end 6 bases, leaving 5 bases in the junction not matched to a gene. The CDR3 starts with the cysteine, ends with the phenylalanine, and has 13 residues. Left in the record is the CDR3 DNA by itself, 39 bases read in frame from the first base.

TCR CDR3 regions were amplified from genomic DNA by multiplex PCR using the deep immunoSEQ assay. For each cell subset, the extracted genomic DNA was distributed evenly across all wells of several immunoSEQ 96-well plates, and each plate served as one replicate. For sorted subsets, about 200 ng genomic DNA, equal to 25,000 to 35,000 T cell genomes, was loaded into each replicate PCR. Purified libraries were quantified with a Qubit 3.0 fluorometer, sized on a Bioanalyzer 2100, and re-quantified with the KAPA Library Quantification kit. Every immunoSEQ 96-well plate was sequenced on a dedicated single-read 150-cycle Illumina NextSeq 550 flow cell. The authors' pipeline ran thus. Because the immunoSEQ output included only junctional sequences and no quality scores, the filtering could not be the same as the filtering used for full-length reads. Sequences were annotated with PyIR, a Python wrapper for IgBLAST v1.9, and V/J genes and CDR3 were assigned using IMGT germline references. Reads were filtered out if the reads had weak V/J assignments (E-value above 1e-6), no CDR3, stop codons, out-of-frame junctions, or ambiguous translated residues. V3J clonotypes were defined by identical inferred V gene, J gene, and CDR3 amino acid sequence. Percentage overlap between repertoires was calculated by dividing the number of shared unique clonotypes by the size of the smaller repertoire. RTK rarefaction, the Chao1 estimator, and Recon v2.1 estimates of unobserved clonotypes were used to assess repertoire richness. Generation probabilities were computed with OLGA for all TCRbeta clonotypes obtained by the gDNA method from several donors. As stored in TCRdb, this immuneACCESS dataset retains in-frame rearrangements with V and J assigned. A fraction of the clones does not appear; measured against another copy, unresolved V genes explain less than half of the discrepancy, and the remainder lacks a known reason. V and J calls plus clone size are reproduced from that table; the DNA served to infer D and trimming. Across this sample there are about 580,000 clones, with 95% to 98% seen only once. The top ten constitute approximately 0.33% of the sample.

The count of this clone is one. The clone's antigen remains unknown. One base away there is no much larger clone; base qualities are not given. This chain joins TRBV10-1 to TRBJ2-7, with 7 junctional bases fitting TRBD1. The receptor was isolated from a man aged 25-45 years in good health. What was sequenced was naive CD8+ T cells sorted from blood. This specimen's cell subset or site label, interpreted: CD45RA+CCR7+. The CDR3 protein is CASSETGAREQYF. The DNA sequence reads TGCGCCAGCAGTGAAACAGGGGCTCGCGAGCAGTACTTC.